This entry features one T cell receptor beta chain sequence. No antigen is known for it. This record belongs to a study of lymphopenia after photon versus proton radiotherapy. V dropped 4 bases and J dropped 4; count of bases not matched to a gene: 4. Germline V gives CDR1 MNHNS, CDR2 SASEGT. The CDR3 sequence is 14 residues long. Study-level results: Larger post-nadir TCR diversity loss correlated inversely with survival in deceased patients. Survival link was tested only in deceased patients; proton benefit remains a possibility. After the lymphocyte nadir, photon-treated repertoires showed oligoclonal expansion, especially of CD8+ Temra cells.

This table comes from immunoSEQ multiplex PCR, and its TCRdb copy is limited to in-frame clones, with some not included. The sample holds 35,000 to 50,000 clones, 80% to 95% seen once. The chain links TRBV6-1 to TRBJ2-3; TRBD2 agrees at 8 bases. The TCR comes from a man aged 60 to 75 with cholangiocarcinoma. The sample was peripheral blood, taken from a patient treated with photon-based radiotherapy. The CDR3 is CASSGAGGSDTQYF. The CDR3 nucleotides read TGTGCCAGCAGTGGGGCGGGAGGCTCAGATACGCAGTATTTT.